Shown below are 10 T cell receptor beta chains from a single sample sequenced in a study of OX40 agonist ivuxolimab in advanced cancers. Clones were read by immunoSEQ multiplex PCR, and TCRdb kept only the in-frame ones, dropping some. The data show about 28,000 clones, around 86% seen once. The sequencing here drew on CD4+ or CD8+ T cells sorted from blood, taken in a trial of the OX40 agonist ivuxolimab. Every receptor here comes from an adult with an advanced solid tumor such as melanoma, head and neck, liver or kidney cancer.

V and J are TRBV7-8 and TRBJ1-5, with a weak D call TRBD1 (6 bases). The CDR3 sequence is 16 residues long. Trimming removed 2 bases at V and 7 bases at J, with 18 bases between. Per germline, CDR1 SGHVS and CDR2 FQNEAQ. The CDR3 region is CASSLYFAGAGQPQHF. CDR3 DNA: TGTGCCAGCAGCTTATACTTTGCAGGGGCAGGGCAGCCCCAGCATTTT.

This chain links TRBV5-6 with TRBJ1-5; a weak D match, TRBD1 (5 bases). Trimming left V 5 bases short and J 4 bases short, with 13 bases between. The V gene's germline CDR1 is SGHDT and CDR2 YYEEEE. CDR3 size: 14 residues. This CDR3 is CASRTWGGNQPQHF. The CDR3 DNA reads as TGTGCCAGCAGGACCTGGGGGGGGAATCAGCCCCAGCATTTT.

The CDR3 DNA reads TGTGCCAGCAGTCAAGGGGGCGCGGGCTATGGCTACACCTTC. Residues: CASSQGGAGYGYTF. The chain combines TRBV6-6 with TRBJ1-2; 7 nucleotides align to TRBD1. This CDR3 contains 14 residues. Looked up from germline, CDR1 is MNHNY and CDR2 is SVGAGI (reference sequence). Unmatched junction bases numbered 7, after V lost 5 bases and J lost 4 bases.

The genes are TRBV11-1 and TRBJ2-3; possible D gene TRBD2, 5 bases. Germline loops: CDR1 SGHAT, CDR2 FQDESV (reference sequence). V gave up 3 bases and J gave up 6 bases, with 10 bases separating them. There are 13 residues in the CDR3. CDR3 region: CASSFASWDTQYF. DNA for the CDR3: TGTGCCAGCAGCTTCGCTAGCTGGGATACGCAGTATTTT.

The chain carries TRBV10-3 and TRBJ2-1; D not certain. This CDR3 comprises 15 residues. Trimming removed 0 bases at V and 0 bases at J, with 6 bases between. The germline V gene encodes CDR1 ENHRY and CDR2 SYGVKD. The CDR3 coding sequence is TGTGCCATCAGTGAGTCGCGGAGCTCCTACAATGAGCAGTTCTTC. It is translated as CAISESRSSYNEQFF.

The chain links TRBV2 to TRBJ2-1; D remains ambiguous. Germline lookup yields CDR1 SNHLY and CDR2 FYNNEI. The CDR3 length is 15 residues. Trimming removed 3 bases at V and 7 bases at J, with 16 bases between. The CDR3 protein is CASSDGQILPNEQFF. CDR3 coding DNA: TGTGCCAGCAGTGATGGCCAGATTCTCCCTAATGAGCAGTTCTTC.

This clone has only one observation. V usage is TRBV27 and J usage is TRBJ2-3; D not certain. The CDR3 sequence is 15 residues long. In germline, CDR1 is MNHEY, CDR2 SMNVEV (reference sequence). Trimming removed 3 bases at V and 1 base at J, with 11 bases between. This CDR3 reads CASSFGTEGTDTQYF. In DNA form, the CDR3 reads TGTGCCAGCAGTTTCGGAACAGAAGGCACAGATACGCAGTATTTT.

In DNA form, the CDR3 reads TGTGCCAGCAGTTTCGGGGGGACGCGTGAGCAGTTCTTC. Its translation is CASSFGGTREQFF. This chain uses TRBV28 with TRBJ2-1; 7 positions agree with TRBD2. Germline CDR1 MDHEN, CDR2 SYDVKM. This CDR3 comprises 13 residues. The J segment lost 9 bases and the V segment lost 3 bases, leaving 5 bases of the junction unmatched.

This clone occurred a few times. The chain recombines TRBV7-1 with TRBJ2-6; D is ambiguous. TRBV7-1 is classed as an ORF, of uncertain function. This CDR3 has 16 amino acids. V lost 3 bases to trimming and J lost 5 bases, with 14 bases between them. The CDR3 region is CASSSAVQSRANVLTF. The CDR3 DNA sequence: TGTGCCAGCAGCTCGGCAGTACAAAGTCGGGCCAACGTCCTGACTTTC.

The chain carries TRBV4-1 and TRBJ2-4; D remains ambiguous. CDR1 and CDR2 (germline): MGHRA, YSYEKL. Between the trimmed V and J ends, which lost 0 bases and 4 bases, there was a span of 10 bases. The CDR3 runs to 15 residues. Here the CDR3 reads CASSQDPRPKNIQYF. The CDR3 bases are TGCGCCAGCAGCCAAGATCCCAGGCCAAAAAACATTCAGTACTTC.